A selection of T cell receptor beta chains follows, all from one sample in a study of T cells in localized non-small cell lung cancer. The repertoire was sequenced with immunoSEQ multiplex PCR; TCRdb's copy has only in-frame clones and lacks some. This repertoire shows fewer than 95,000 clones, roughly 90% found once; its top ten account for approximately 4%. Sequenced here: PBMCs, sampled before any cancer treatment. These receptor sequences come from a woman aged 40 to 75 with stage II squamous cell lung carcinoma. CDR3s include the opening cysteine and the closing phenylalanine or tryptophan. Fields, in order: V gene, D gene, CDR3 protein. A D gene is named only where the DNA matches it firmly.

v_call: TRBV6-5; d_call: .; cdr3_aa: CASSYKPTGEQYF
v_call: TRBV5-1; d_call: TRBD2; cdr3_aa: CASRWTGTSGLQQFF
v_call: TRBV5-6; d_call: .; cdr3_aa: CASSLATGRTFF
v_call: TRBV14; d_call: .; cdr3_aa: CASSQRGLDEQYF
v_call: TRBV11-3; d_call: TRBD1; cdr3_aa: CASSLRQGSEAFF
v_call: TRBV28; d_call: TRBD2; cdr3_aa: CASSLYSGGSLSYNEQFF
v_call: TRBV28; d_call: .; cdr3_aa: CASSLGLGGSLQRYTF
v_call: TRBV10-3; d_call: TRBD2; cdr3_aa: CAISESGTSGSITDTQYF
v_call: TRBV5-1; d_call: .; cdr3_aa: CASSFSGVNSPLHF
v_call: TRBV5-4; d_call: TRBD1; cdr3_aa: CASSLRQGQETQYF
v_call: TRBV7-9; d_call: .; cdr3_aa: CASGDGSYEQYF
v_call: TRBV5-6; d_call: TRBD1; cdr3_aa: CASSLGTGGLGYGYTF
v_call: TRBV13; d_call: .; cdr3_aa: CASSSKYREQFF
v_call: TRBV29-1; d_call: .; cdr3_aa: CSVVTGSGNTIYF
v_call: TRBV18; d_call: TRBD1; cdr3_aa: CASSPRDRGLQNTEAFF
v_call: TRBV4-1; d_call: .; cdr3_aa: CASSQGLGMSNQPQHF
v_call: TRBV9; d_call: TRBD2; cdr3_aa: CASSVESSGVGSYEQYF
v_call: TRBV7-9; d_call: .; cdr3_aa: CASSADFAGIEKLFF
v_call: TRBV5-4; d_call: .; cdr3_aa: CASSLAQGNTEAFF
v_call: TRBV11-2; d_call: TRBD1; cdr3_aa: CASSTADRGQQGPNTEAFF
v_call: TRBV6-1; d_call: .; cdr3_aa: CASRNNYGYTF
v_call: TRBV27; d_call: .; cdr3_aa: CASSLVTDTGELFF
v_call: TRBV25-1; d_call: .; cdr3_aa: CASSEFARQILF
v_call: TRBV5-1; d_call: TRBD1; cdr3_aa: CASSLTGDTEAFF
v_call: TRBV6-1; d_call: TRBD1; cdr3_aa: CASFDRGHGNTIYF
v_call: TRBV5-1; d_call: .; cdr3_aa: CASSLRPTAFQETQYF
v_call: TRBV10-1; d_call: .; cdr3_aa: CASSERGAGAKNIQYF
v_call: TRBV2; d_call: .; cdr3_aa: CASTKKADLNTEAFF
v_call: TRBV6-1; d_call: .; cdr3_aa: CASSEVTGALDEQYF
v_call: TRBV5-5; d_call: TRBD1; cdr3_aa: CASSQAPGQGALYEQYF
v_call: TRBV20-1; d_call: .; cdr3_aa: CSATPHNEQFF